What follows are 20 T cell receptor beta chains derived from one specimen sequenced in a study of siplizumab effects on memory and regulatory T cells. Repertoires were generated with immunoSEQ multiplex PCR, while TCRdb's copy carries only in-frame clones and drops some. The sample lists approximately 100,000 clones; about 93% were seen once. The sequencing input was non-Treg CD4+ T cells sorted from blood. The receptors stem from a human donor in good health.

DNA of the CDR3: TGTGCCAGCAGTTACTTTCGGGGGGACCTCAAAGATACGCAGTATTTT. Its protein is CASSYFRGDLKDTQYF. The chain recombines TRBV6-6 with TRBJ2-3, with TRBD2 matching over 7 bases. This CDR3 comprises 16 residues. From germline, CDR1 is MNHNY and CDR2 SVGAGI (reference sequence). The J segment lost 5 bases and the V segment lost 1 base, leaving 9 bases of the junction unmatched.

The table lists this clone with a few counts. The chain links TRBV30 to TRBJ1-5; maybe TRBD1 (5 bases). V was pared by 1 base and J by 3 bases, with 10 bases between. The CDR3 totals 14 residues. The germline CDR1 and CDR2 sequences are GTSNPN and SVGIG (reference sequence). CDR3 protein: CAWSAGTANQPQHF. The DNA for the CDR3 is TGTGCCTGGAGTGCCGGGACGGCCAATCAGCCCCAGCATTTT.

CDR3 coding DNA: TGTGCCAGCAGCGTCCTCTCGACAGGGGTCAATGAGCAGTTCTTC. Translation: CASSVLSTGVNEQFF. The V and J genes are TRBV7-3 and TRBJ2-1; 8 nucleotides agree with TRBD1. The CDR3 is 15 residues long. Germline-derived CDR1 and CDR2 are SGHTA and FQGTGA. V dropped 5 bases and J dropped 6; count of bases not matched to a gene: 9.

This chain links TRBV7-9 with TRBJ1-4; 8 nucleotides match TRBD1. J was trimmed by 5 bases and V by 3 bases; bases with no gene match: 2. Germline-derived CDR1 and CDR2 are SEHNR and FQNEAQ (reference sequence). The CDR3 totals 14 residues. CDR3 sequence: CASSFGQGNEKLFF. CDR3 nucleotide sequence: TGTGCCAGCAGCTTTGGACAGGGAAATGAAAAACTGTTTTTT.

In its sample, this clone was seen once. V is TRBV18 and J is TRBJ2-5, with 8 bases lining up with TRBD1. The J call may be faulty, since TRBJ2-7 better matches the DNA end. The length of the CDR3 is 13 residues. Germline CDR1 is KGHSH and CDR2 is LQKENI. The CDR3 here is CASSSGQGFEQYF. Written as DNA, the CDR3 is TGTGCCAGCTCATCAGGACAGGGTTTCGAGCAGTACTTC.

This chain uses TRBV19 with TRBJ1-2; D gene ambiguous. This CDR3 contains 12 residues. V lost 4 bases and J lost 3, with 6 bases in between. Per the germline V gene, CDR1 is LNHDA and CDR2 is SQIVND (reference sequence). The CDR3 DNA is TGTGCCAGTAGTAGGACGGACTATGGCTACACCTTC. Translation gives CASSRTDYGYTF.

The chain links TRBV5-1 to TRBJ1-4; D is unclear. The CDR3 loop spans 12 amino acids. The V end lost 2 bases, the J end lost 1 base, and 0 bases lay between the germline ends. The germline V gene has CDR1 SGHRS and CDR2 YFSETQ. The CDR3: CASSLTNEKLFF. CDR3 coding DNA: TGCGCCAGCAGCTTAACTAATGAAAAACTGTTTTTT.

This chain uses TRBV5-4 with TRBJ2-1; TRBD2 matches at 9 bases. V shed 3 bases, J shed 8 bases, and the junction held 6 bases outside the gene matches. The CDR3 covers 14 residues. Germline V gene data show CDR1 as SGHNT and CDR2 as YYREEE (reference sequence). The CDR3 sequence: CASSSPSGTDEQFF. Here the CDR3 DNA reads TGTGCCAGCAGCTCGCCTAGCGGGACTGATGAGCAGTTCTTC.

The chain couples TRBV10-3 to TRBJ2-2; 7 nucleotides align to TRBD1. The trim removed 10 bases at V and 3 bases at J, leaving 8 bases unmatched. Looked up from germline, CDR1 is ENHRY and CDR2 is SYGVKD. The CDR3 has 14 amino acids. In DNA form, the CDR3 reads TGTGCCACCCGGACAGGATGGGACACCGGGGAGCTGTTTTTT. Translation: CATRTGWDTGELFF.

J is TRBJ2-5 and V is TRBV9; 10 positions agree with TRBD2. The CDR3 spans 15 residues. Germline values: CDR1 SGDLS, CDR2 YYNGEE. The trim removed 4 bases at V and 7 bases at J, leaving 10 bases unmatched. Written as DNA, the CDR3 is TGTGCCAGCAGCCCCTCCCTAGCGGGGGATAGGACCCAGTACTTC. Amino acid sequence: CASSPSLAGDRTQYF. Filled out from reference TRBV9 and TRBJ2-5, the complete variable domain reads DSGVTQTPKHLITATGQRVTLRCSPRSGDLSVYWYQQSLDQGLQFLIQYYNGEERAKGNILERFSAQQFPDLHSELNLSSLELGDSALYFCASSPSLAGDRTQYFGPGTRLLVL.

This clone was detected once. CDR3 in amino acids: CASSQVRMNTEAFF. CDR3 DNA sequence: TGTGCCAGCAGCCAAGTCCGAATGAACACTGAAGCTTTCTTT. V is TRBV4-2 and J is TRBJ1-1; D gene ambiguous. Trimming removed 1 base from V and 0 bases from J, with 6 bases in between. The CDR3 sequence is 14 residues long. Germline values: CDR1 LGHNA, CDR2 YNFKEQ.

The rearrangement joins TRBV7-2 to TRBJ1-1; tentative D call: TRBD1 (5 bases). CDR1 and CDR2 from the germline V gene are SGHTA and FQGNSA. This CDR3 is built from 13 residues. Trimming took 2 bases from V and 3 from J, leaving 7 bases between them. CDR3 DNA: TGTGCCAGCAGCTTACAGGGTTACACTGAAGCTTTCTTT. Translation: CASSLQGYTEAFF.

V and J are TRBV5-4 and TRBJ2-5; 11 bases line up with TRBD2. The ends lost 5 bases at V and 2 bases at J; junction bases unmatched: 5. The CDR3 sequence is 15 residues long. CDR1 is SGHNT and CDR2 is YYREEE in the germline V gene (reference sequence). The CDR3 bases are TGTGCCAGCAGTTCGACTAGCGGGGTTCAAGAGACCCAGTACTTC. It yields the protein CASSSTSGVQETQYF.

The chain joins TRBV14 to TRBJ1-3; D gene ambiguous. The V end was cut by 2 bases, the J end by 0 bases, with 5 bases between. This CDR3 has 14 residues. Germline loops: CDR1 SGHDN, CDR2 FVKESK. CDR3 sequence: CASSQIYSGNTIYF. In nucleotides, the CDR3 is TGTGCCAGCAGCCAAATCTACTCTGGAAACACCATATATTTT.

The chain links TRBV5-1 to TRBJ1-6; TRBD1 matches at 9 bases. The germline CDR1 and CDR2 sequences are SGHRS and YFSETQ. The CDR3 runs to 17 residues. V trimming: 4 bases; J trimming: 7 bases; junction bases outside the gene matches: 12. CDR3 sequence: CASSPQSQGAGNSPLHF. CDR3 bases: TGCGCCAGCAGCCCCCAGTCACAGGGGGCTGGCAATTCACCCCTCCACTTT.

The chain joins TRBV5-1 to TRBJ2-6; maybe TRBD1 (6 bases). The CDR3 length is 15 residues. Germline V gene lookup returns CDR1 SGHRS and CDR2 YFSETQ. With 4 bases removed from V and 2 bases from J, the gap between germline ends came to 10 bases. The CDR3 here is CASSQDSPGANVLTF. Here the CDR3 DNA reads TGCGCCAGCAGCCAGGACAGTCCTGGGGCCAACGTCCTGACTTTC. The variable domain in full, completed from reference TRBV5-1 and TRBJ2-6, reads KAGVTQTPRYLIKTRGQQVTLSCSPISGHRSVSWYQQTPGQGLQFLFEYFSETQRNKGNFPGRFSGRQFSNSRSEMNVSTLELGDSALYLCASSQDSPGANVLTFGAGSRLTVL.

Comments on this clone: A junction boundary mismatches the germline segment, possibly from a read error. The chain uses TRBV7-2 and TRBJ2-2; 10 nucleotides agree with TRBD2. CDR1 is SGHTA and CDR2 is FQGNSA in the germline V gene. The CDR3 spans 15 residues. CDR3 amino acids: CASSLALAGLRELFF. Written as DNA, the CDR3 is TGTGCCAGCAGCCTAGCACTAGCGGGGTTGCGGGAGCTGTTTTTT.

The rearrangement uses TRBV7-3 and TRBJ1-1; D is unresolved. Germline assignment: CDR1 SGHTA and CDR2 FQGTGA. The CDR3 covers 13 residues. Trimming stripped 2 bases from V and 0 bases from J, with 4 bases between. CDR3 bases: TGTGCCAGCAGCTTATCAGTGAACACTGAAGCTTTCTTT. Its translation is CASSLSVNTEAFF.

The rearrangement links TRBV12-5 to TRBJ2-3; tentative D call: TRBD2 (6 bases). V was trimmed by 1 base and J by 0 bases, leaving 17 bases between them. The CDR3 sequence is 18 residues long. Germline CDR1 and CDR2: LGHNT and FRNRAP. The CDR3 loop is CASGLAMKEGISTDTQYF. In DNA, the CDR3 is TGTGCTAGTGGTTTGGCAATGAAGGAGGGAATCAGCACAGATACGCAGTATTTT.

This chain links TRBV7-6 with TRBJ2-2, with 7 bases lining up with TRBD2. This CDR3 contains 15 residues. Germline loops: CDR1 SGHVS, CDR2 FNYEAQ. Trimming at V came to 3 bases and at J to 4 bases, leaving 5 bases not matched to a gene. CDR3 nucleotide sequence: TGTGCCAGCAGCTTTGAGCGGGGAAGCACCGGGGAGCTGTTTTTT. This gives the protein CASSFERGSTGELFF.